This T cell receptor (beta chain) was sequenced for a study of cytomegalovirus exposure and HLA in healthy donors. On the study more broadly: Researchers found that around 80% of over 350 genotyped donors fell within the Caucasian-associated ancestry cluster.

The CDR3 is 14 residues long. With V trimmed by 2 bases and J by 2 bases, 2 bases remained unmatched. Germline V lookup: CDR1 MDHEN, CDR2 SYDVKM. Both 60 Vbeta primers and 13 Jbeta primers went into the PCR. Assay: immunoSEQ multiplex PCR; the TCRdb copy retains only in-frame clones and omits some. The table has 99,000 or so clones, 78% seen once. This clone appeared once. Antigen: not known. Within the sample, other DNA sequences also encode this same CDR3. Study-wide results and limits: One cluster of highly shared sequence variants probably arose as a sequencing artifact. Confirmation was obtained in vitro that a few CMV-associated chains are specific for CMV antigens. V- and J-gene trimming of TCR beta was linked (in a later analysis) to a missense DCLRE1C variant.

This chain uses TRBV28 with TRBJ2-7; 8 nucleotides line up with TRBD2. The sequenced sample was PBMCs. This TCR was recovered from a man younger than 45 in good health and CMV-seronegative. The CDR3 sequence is CASSLAGGAYEQYF. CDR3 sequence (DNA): TGTGCCAGCAGTTTAGCGGGGGGCGCCTACGAGCAGTACTTC.